The rows below give T cell receptor beta chains drawn from one sample of a study of blood T cell repertoires in COVID-19. This table comes from immunoSEQ multiplex PCR, and its TCRdb copy is limited to in-frame clones, with some not included. The table records approximately 210,000 clones, roughly nine tenths of them present only once. Sequenced: PBMCs or T cells enriched from blood (not recorded which). These receptor sequences come from a woman between 18 and 29 years old who had recovered from COVID-19. CDR3s include the opening cysteine and the closing phenylalanine or tryptophan. D genes are given only for firm matches. Only some rows state a clone size, as once, few, many or a class for expanded clones.

>TRBV5-4|NA|NA|TRBJ1-2
TGTGCCAGCAGCGCACTTGCCGTAAGCGGCTATGGCTACACCTTC
CASSALAVSGYGYTF
>TRBV9|NA|NA|TRBJ1-4
TGTGCCAGCAGCGTAGGGCAGCGCCGAACTAATGAAAAACTGTTTTTT
CASSVGQRRTNEKLFF
>TRBV7-9|TRBD1|NA|TRBJ1-2
TGTGCCAGCAGCCTTGGGACAGGGGACGGCTACACCTTC
CASSLGTGDGYTF
>TRBV7-8|TRBD1|NA|TRBJ1-1
TGTGCCAGCAGCCTCTGGACAGGGGCGAACACTGAAGCTTTCTTT
CASSLWTGANTEAFF
>TRBV11-2|NA|NA|TRBJ1-4
TGTGCCAGCAGCTTGCTCCGGGACACCCCGGGAAAACTGTTTTTT
CASSLLRDTPGKLFF
>TRBV7-9|NA|NA|TRBJ1-4
TGTGCCAGCAGCTTAGAGCGGATGGGTACGGAAAAACTGTTTTTT
CASSLERMGTEKLFF
>TRBV13|TRBD1|NA|TRBJ2-7
TGTGCCAGCTCGGGGGACAGGAGCTACGAGCAGTACTTC
CASSGDRSYEQYF
>TRBV7-9|NA|NA|TRBJ2-7
TGTGCCAGCAGCTTAGGGAGGGGGCCTTTAGGATTCGAGCAGTACTTC
CASSLGRGPLGFEQYF
>TRBV6-5|TRBD1|once|TRBJ1-1
TGTGCCAGCAGTAGGGACAGGGGCACGAACACTGAAGCTTTCTTT
CASSRDRGTNTEAFF
>TRBV7-9|TRBD1|once|TRBJ1-2
TGTGCCAGCAGCGACAGACAGGGGGCGAACTATGGCTACACCTTC
CASSDRQGANYGYTF
>TRBV5-1|NA|NA|TRBJ1-1
TGCGCCAGCACCGAAGGGGCGGTGAACACTGAAGCTTTCTTT
CASTEGAVNTEAFF
>TRBV5-6|TRBD1|once|TRBJ2-2
TGTGCCAGCAGCTTGGGTACCGGGACAGGGTACACCGGGGAGCTGTTTTTT
CASSLGTGTGYTGELFF
>TRBV10-2|NA|NA|TRBJ1-5
TGCGCCAGCAGTGAGGCCCAGGGGTGGCCCCAGCATTTT
CASSEAQGWPQHF
>TRBV2|TRBD2|NA|TRBJ2-5
TGTGCCAGAGCGGGGGGGTACCAAGAGACCCAGTACTTC
CARAGGYQETQYF
>TRBV5-1|NA|once|TRBJ1-2
TGCGCCAGCAGCTTGGCCCTCGCGGGGGCGCTTGGCTATGGCTACACCTTC
CASSLALAGALGYGYTF